This is a list of T cell receptor beta chains from one sample in a study of STAT5B mutations in CD4+ large granular lymphocyte leukemia. Measured with immunoSEQ multiplex PCR; TCRdb has only the in-frame clones, and not every one. The sample consists of some 32,000 clones, around 74% of them appearing once. Sequencing was carried out using CD4+ T cells from blood buffy coats. Every receptor here comes from a human donor in good health. CDR3s include the opening cysteine and the closing phenylalanine or tryptophan. D genes are given only for firm matches. Size is stated for part of the rows, as once, few or many counts, or as a class when the clone is expanded.

v_gene	len	abundance	j_gene	d_gene	CDR3nt	CDR3aa
TRBV6-5	15	.	TRBJ2-5	TRBD2	TGTGCCAGCAGTTACTTGACTAGCGGACAAGAGACCCAGTACTTC	CASSYLTSGQETQYF
TRBV7-9	15	.	TRBJ1-4	TRBD1	TGTGCCAGCAGCCGAGGGGACAGCCTAGGCGAAAAACTGTTTTTT	CASSRGDSLGEKLFF
TRBV5-4	15	.	TRBJ1-2	.	TGTGCCAGCAGCTTGGCCAGTGGCAGGACATATGGCTACACCTTC	CASSLASGRTYGYTF
TRBV7-9	14	.	TRBJ2-5	TRBD2	TGTGCCAGCAGCACCCTAGCGGGGGGCTTCGCCCAGTACTTC	CASSTLAGGFAQYF
TRBV19	14	.	TRBJ1-1	.	TGTGCCAGTAGTCTTAATACAGGGTTAACTGAAGCTTTCTTT	CASSLNTGLTEAFF
TRBV14	13	.	TRBJ2-3	.	TGTGCCAGCAGCCTTTTTAGGGAAGATACGCAGTATTTT	CASSLFREDTQYF
TRBV7-9	15	.	TRBJ2-1	.	TGTGCCAGCAGCTTAGCGTTTGGCTCCTACAATGAGCAGTTCTTC	CASSLAFGSYNEQFF
TRBV19	15	few	TRBJ1-1	.	TGTGCCAGTAGCCGAGGACAGACGATGAACACTGAAGCTTTCTTT	CASSRGQTMNTEAFF
TRBV19	15	few	TRBJ2-7	.	TGTGCCAGTAGACGACAGGATTTTGGTTTCGGGAAGCAGTACTTC	CASRRQDFGFGKQYF
TRBV2	12	.	TRBJ1-3	.	TGTGCCAGCGAGGGGAATGGGAACACCATATATTTT	CASEGNGNTIYF
TRBV6-1	14	few	TRBJ1-5	TRBD1	TGTGCCGCTACTGGGACAGGGAACAATCAGCCCCAGCATTTT	CAATGTGNNQPQHF
TRBV7-2	13	.	TRBJ1-1	.	TGTGCCAGCAGCTTGGCGCGGGCCTCTGAAGCTTTCTTT	CASSLARASEAFF
TRBV2	13	.	TRBJ1-2	TRBD1	TGTGCCAGCAGGGGACAGCTTAACTATGGCTACACCTTC	CASRGQLNYGYTF
TRBV5-4	13	.	TRBJ2-5	.	TGTGCCAGCAGCTTATATCGTCGAGAGACCCAGTACTTC	CASSLYRRETQYF
TRBV6-1	15	.	TRBJ2-2	TRBD1	TGTGCCAGCAGTTCCACTAACAGGGGGGCCGGGGAGCTGTTTTTT	CASSSTNRGAGELFF